This T cell receptor (beta chain) was found in a study of PD-1 and CTLA-4 blockade in melanoma. After removal of 5 bases from V and 5 bases from J, the junction contained 4 bases not matched to a gene. This CDR3 spans 13 amino acids. The germline gives CDR1 SEHNR, CDR2 FQNEAQ (reference sequence). Clones were read by immunoSEQ multiplex PCR, and TCRdb kept only the in-frame ones, dropping some. In the table there are about 31,000 clones, about 91% of which are singletons. J is TRBJ2-3 and V is TRBV7-9; 7 nucleotides match TRBD2. This receptor was identified in a human donor with melanoma. The sequenced sample was CD8+ T cells from peripheral blood, obtained from a patient given anti-PD-1 treatment. The CDR3 here is CASSPRTRDTQYF. The CDR3 region has the DNA TGTGCCAGCAGCCCCCGGACTAGAGATACGCAGTATTTT.